This paragraph covers one T cell receptor beta chain sequence. It has no known antigen specificity. One end of the junction fails to match germline, which may point to a read error. This record belongs to a study of T cell responses to AZD1222 COVID-19 vaccine (dated by TCRdb to the early 2020s). Describing the broader study: TCR sequencing covered some 250 trial participants: approximately 200 given two doses of AZD1222 and approximately 25 given two doses of MenACWY control vaccine. Trial participants were enrolled by age into subgroups of 18-55, 56-69 and 70-plus years, and around 150, 29 and 61 TCR-sequenced participants, respectively, were included in these subgroups. Study-wide conclusions, independent of this receptor: A significant rise in spike-specific TCR breadth and depth was observed after two AZD1222 doses relative to day 0 and relative to MenACWY recipients. Conclusions about previously exposed vaccinees were limited because only five to seven AZD1222 recipients were SARS-CoV-2 seropositive at baseline. Nearly half of unique spike-specific TCRs reportedly recognized epitopes outside regions mutated in the B.1.351 and B.1.1.7 variants. The 56-69-year group was small, and its depth increase did not reach significance, likely because of low power. No day 14 peak-response samples were available, so repertoires were characterized only after the peak T cell response. CD4 TCRs associated with the vaccine covered the entire spike protein, and the dominant responses were in regions 160-218 and 743-854. Participants were mostly white British and included more females than males, and it was suggested by the authors that clonal diversity may have been underestimated.

CDR1 is given as LNHNV and CDR2 as YYDKDF, both from the germline V gene (reference sequence). The cysteine opens and the phenylalanine closes a CDR3 of 15 amino acids. The retained sequence is limited to the CDR3, 45 bases, with the frame set at the first base. The CDR3 regions of human TCRbeta chains were analyzed by immunosequencing. The published analysis was carried out like this. TCRs in the repertoires were compared against a reference library of SARS-CoV-2-specific TCRs that had been generated with the MIRA antigen-specificity platform. Breadth meant the fraction of unique TCRs that were SARS-CoV-2-associated, whereas depth meant the fraction of total T cells that were SARS-CoV-2-associated. Each spike-specific TCR was assigned to its reactive spike region and to a CD4 or CD8 class using the MIRA data. Log10-transformed breadth and depth values were compared by one-way ANOVA with Sidak's multiple comparisons tests. TCRdb obtained this table from immuneACCESS and retained in-frame rearrangements with V and J assigned. These tables miss some clones; where compared with another copy, unresolved V genes account for less than half of the shortfall, and the remainder is unexplained. V and J calls and clone size are those listed in that table; D and trimming were worked out from the DNA. The sample table shows over 150,000 clones, and approximately 88% are seen once. The ten largest clones capture 0.85% to 1.1% of the sample.

The time point label of this sample denotes: about 28 days (+/-7) after the second vaccine dose. AZD1222 recipients given second doses at about 4 weeks or at about 12 weeks were pooled, since spike-specific TCR depth and breadth were not found to differ between the two schedules. Samples from vaccinated people were obtained from the UK trials COV001 and COV002, which included a single-blind randomized controlled phase 2/3 trial of AZD1222 (ChAdOx1 nCoV-19) in healthy adults. For TCRbeta chain sequencing, PBMC samples from trial participants were taken at day 0 and at day 28 after the second dose. Recombination joined TRBV15 with TRBJ1-5; the D gene remains uncertain. The sequence came from an adult who received the AZD1222 COVID-19 vaccine. This specimen was peripheral blood, taken 28 days after the second AZD1222 dose. CDR3 loop: CATGSFLNSNQPQHF. Here is the DNA: TGTGCCACCGGCAGTTTCCTTAATAGCAATCAGCCCCAGCATTTT.